The 13 T cell receptor beta chains presented below share a single source sample, sequenced in a study of OX40 agonist ivuxolimab in advanced cancers. The protocol was immunoSEQ multiplex PCR, while the TCRdb copy is restricted to in-frame clones and leaves out a portion. Among about 48,000 clones, 80% to 90% were seen once, and the ten largest hold roughly 48%. Sample: CD4+ or CD8+ T cells sorted from blood, taken in a trial of the OX40 agonist ivuxolimab. The receptors shown here come from an adult with an advanced solid tumor such as melanoma, head and neck, liver or kidney cancer.

The chain couples TRBV7-2 to TRBJ1-2, with a weak D call TRBD1 (5 bases). Germline CDR1 is SGHTA and CDR2 is FQGNSA. The CDR3 sequence is 13 residues long. V lost 5 bases and J 6 bases, leaving 13 bases between the germline ends. The CDR3 region is CASSPTGGDGYTF. In DNA form, the CDR3 reads TGTGCCAGCAGCCCTACAGGTGGGGATGGCTACACCTTC.

This rearrangement joins TRBV4-3 to TRBJ2-5; TRBD1 matches at 7 bases. The CDR3 runs 13 residues. The junction had 12 bases not matched to a gene; V was cut back by 4 bases and J by 13 bases. CDR1 is LGHNA and CDR2 is YSLEER in the germline V gene. The CDR3 region is CASSLIEGDRVYF. CDR3 nucleotides: TGCGCCAGCAGCCTCATCGAGGGTGACAGGGTGTACTTC.

As for this clone: The sample carries other DNA sequences with the same CDR3. V and J are TRBV27 and TRBJ2-3; the D is unclear. CDR3 length equals 11 residues. V shed 2 bases and J shed 5 bases, with 2 bases lying between them. Germline V gives CDR1 MNHEY, CDR2 SMNVEV (reference sequence). CDR3: CASSLGDTQYF. Written as DNA, the CDR3 is TGTGCCAGCAGTTTAGGAGATACGCAGTATTTT.

The chain has TRBV5-4 and TRBJ2-3; D is uncertain. V lost 4 bases and J lost 5, with 5 bases in between. The germline V gene encodes CDR1 SGHNT and CDR2 YYREEE (reference sequence). This CDR3 contains 11 residues. The CDR3 protein is CASSKQDTQYF. The CDR3 region has the DNA TGTGCCAGCAGCAAGCAAGATACGCAGTATTTT.

The V and J genes are TRBV11-3 and TRBJ2-2, with 9 bases aligning to TRBD1. Germline CDR1 and CDR2: SGHNT and YENEEA. The CDR3 loop spans 17 amino acids. V shed 4 bases, J shed 2 bases, and the junction held 8 bases outside the gene matches. The CDR3 coding sequence is TGTGCCAGCAGCTCCCGAGCGGGACAGGGAAACACCGGGGAGCTGTTTTTT. It codes for CASSSRAGQGNTGELFF.

V and J are TRBV23-1 and TRBJ1-5, with a tentative D call TRBD1 (5 bases). TRBV23-1 is annotated as an ORF whose role is uncertain. V was clipped by 0 bases and J by 5 bases, with 23 bases between them. The CDR3 has 19 residues. The CDR3 loop reads CASSQSGGLMVAFHQPQHF. CDR3 nucleotides: TGCGCCAGCAGTCAATCCGGGGGACTAATGGTGGCGTTTCATCAGCCCCAGCATTTT.

The genes are TRBV6-4 and TRBJ2-7; 8 bases are a match to TRBD2. After removal of 7 bases from V and 6 bases from J, the junction contained 11 bases not matched to a gene. The CDR3 has 14 residues. CDR1 and CDR2 (germline): MRHNA, SNTAGT. The CDR3 DNA reads as TGTGCCAGCACCGACGCGGGGGGCTCGAGCGAGCAGTACTTC. Encoded protein: CASTDAGGSSEQYF.

The chain carries TRBV27 and TRBJ2-5, with 14 bases that match TRBD2. The germline CDR1 and CDR2 sequences are MNHEY and SMNVEV (reference sequence). This CDR3 has 17 amino acids. V lost 2 bases, J lost 5 bases, and 7 bases stayed unmatched. This CDR3 is CASSLGGLAGGRETQYF. The CDR3 nucleotides are TGTGCCAGCAGTTTAGGAGGACTAGCGGGGGGCCGGGAGACCCAGTACTTC.

The chain links TRBV4-3 to TRBJ1-1, with D possibly TRBD1 on 5 matching bases. CDR1 is LGHNA, CDR2 YSLEER, per germline. The CDR3 covers 14 residues. Trimming removed 0 bases at V and 4 bases at J, with 9 bases between. CDR3 sequence reads: CASSQDGGVTEAFF. CDR3 in DNA: TGCGCCAGCAGCCAAGATGGGGGAGTCACTGAAGCTTTCTTT.

V usage is TRBV4-1 and J usage is TRBJ2-7; TRBD2 agrees at 8 bases. The germline CDR1 and CDR2 sequences are MGHRA and YSYEKL. There are 14 residues in the CDR3. The V segment lost 4 bases and the J segment 6 bases; nucleotides outside the gene matches: 8. CDR3 in amino acids: CASSPAGGYGEQYF. The CDR3 region has the DNA TGCGCCAGCAGCCCCGCGGGGGGATACGGCGAGCAGTACTTC.

This chain's CDR3 is CASSIAGGELFF. For the CDR3, the DNA is TGTGCCAGTAGTATAGCGGGGGGGGAGCTGTTTTTT. This chain uses TRBV19 with TRBJ2-2, with D maybe TRBD2 (5 bases). With 1 base removed from V and 8 bases from J, the gap between germline ends came to 5 bases. There are 12 residues in the CDR3. Germline-derived CDR1 and CDR2 are LNHDA and SQIVND (reference sequence).

This clone was seen only once. The rearrangement links TRBV5-8 to TRBJ1-4, with unresolved D. The V gene lost 2 bases and the J gene lost 8 bases, with 7 bases spanning the gap. This CDR3 comprises 12 residues. The germline V gene has CDR1 SGHTS and CDR2 YDEGEE. The CDR3, as DNA: TGTGCCAGCAGCTTCGGCGGCGAAAAACTGTTTTTT. Amino acid sequence: CASSFGGEKLFF.

The chain has TRBV2 and TRBJ2-7; 9 bases match TRBD1. The CDR3 is 15 residues long. V lost 8 bases, J lost 4 bases, and 12 bases stayed unmatched. Germline-derived CDR1 and CDR2 are SNHLY and FYNNEI. The CDR3 DNA follows: TGTGCCAGCTTAGACCCGGGACAGGGACCGTACGAGCAGTACTTC. Its protein is CASLDPGQGPYEQYF.